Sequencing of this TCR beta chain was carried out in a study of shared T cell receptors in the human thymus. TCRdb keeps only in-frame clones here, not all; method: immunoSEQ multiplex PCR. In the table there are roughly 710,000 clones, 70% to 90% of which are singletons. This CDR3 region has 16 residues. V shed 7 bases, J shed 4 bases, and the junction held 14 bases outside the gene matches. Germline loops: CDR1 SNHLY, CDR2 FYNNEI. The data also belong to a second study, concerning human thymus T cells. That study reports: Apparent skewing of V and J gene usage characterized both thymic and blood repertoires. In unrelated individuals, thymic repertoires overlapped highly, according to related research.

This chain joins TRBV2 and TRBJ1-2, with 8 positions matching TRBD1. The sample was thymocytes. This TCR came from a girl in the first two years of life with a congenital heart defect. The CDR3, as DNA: TGTGCCAGCATCCAGACCCAGGGGGCTCGGGGCTATGGCTACACCTTC. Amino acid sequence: CASIQTQGARGYGYTF.